A selection of T cell receptor beta chains follows, all from one sample in a study of T cell repertoires in ileal Crohn's disease. The protocol was immunoSEQ multiplex PCR, while the TCRdb copy is restricted to in-frame clones and leaves out a portion. The profile shows more than 15,000 clones, 50% to 75% of them singletons. What was sequenced was ileal tissue. These receptors were taken from an adult with Crohn's disease. Both conserved end residues are part of each CDR3.

TRBJ2-2,TRBV7-2,13,CASRDLNTGELFF
TRBJ1-5,TRBV28,14,CASSSTGGHQPQHF
TRBJ2-7,TRBV6-5,15,CASSSSGWVSYEQYF
TRBJ1-1,TRBV25-1,14,CASSDLRDSTEAFF
TRBJ2-1,TRBV12-2,17,CASRPGLAGGPYNEQFF
TRBJ1-2,TRBV28,14,CASSLGNRGGGYTF
TRBJ2-5,TRBV28,15,CASSLTRAVVETQYF
TRBJ2-2,TRBV9,13,CASRARNTGELFF
TRBJ2-3,TRBV6-4,14,CASSVGLEVNTQYF
TRBJ1-1,TRBV5-1,14,CASSIRTGNTEAFF
TRBJ1-2,TRBV15,13,CATSPTANYGYTF
TRBJ2-1,TRBV27,13,CASSTGGPREQFF
TRBJ2-2,TRBV2,16,CASTVQLAGVTGELFF
TRBJ2-3,TRBV6-1,15,CASRLGWGGADTQYF
TRBJ2-7,TRBV11-2,12,CASSQQGYEQYF
TRBJ1-1,TRBV7-8,15,CASSLFLRKGAEAFF
TRBJ1-5,TRBV28,14,CASSPTGIRQPQHF
TRBJ2-5,TRBV18,13,CASSEQGQETQYF
TRBJ2-1,TRBV5-5,16,CASSQTPGLAGEVQFF
TRBJ1-5,TRBV28,14,CASSYTGVVQPQHF
TRBJ2-2,TRBV4-2,14,CASSQGQDTGELFF
TRBJ1-2,TRBV28,14,CASSLIGPNYGYTF
TRBJ2-1,TRBV30,14,CAWSLAGGDNEQFF
TRBJ1-2,TRBV6-6,16,CASSYSSTSSGKGYTF
TRBJ1-1,TRBV7-2,11,CASSQYAEAFF
TRBJ2-3,TRBV10-1,14,CASSAVSSTDTQYF